The 26 T cell receptor beta chains presented below share a single source sample, sequenced in a study of OX40 agonist ivuxolimab in advanced cancers. Sequencing was performed with immunoSEQ multiplex PCR; in TCRdb, only in-frame clones are kept and a portion is missing. The data hold about 150,000 clones, with approximately 94% observed a single time. The sample was CD4+ or CD8+ T cells sorted from blood, taken in a trial of the OX40 agonist ivuxolimab. Receptor source: an adult with an advanced solid tumor such as melanoma, head and neck, liver or kidney cancer.

The chain carries TRBV9 and TRBJ2-5, with D possibly matching TRBD2 (6 bases). The CDR3 consists of 14 residues. Trimming took off 4 bases at V and 2 bases at J, with 12 bases between the two ends. Germline V gene data show CDR1 as SGDLS and CDR2 as YYNGEE. The CDR3 DNA reads TGTGCCAGCAGCCCATACGGAGGGCAAGAGACCCAGTACTTC. Protein product: CASSPYGGQETQYF.

For this clone: The junction shows a germline mismatch at one end, possibly a read error. As DNA, the CDR3 is TGTGCCAGCAGCACCCACCCGGGACAGTACACCGGGGAGCCGTTTTTT. Translated: CASSTHPGQYTGEPFF. The V call is TRBV9, the J call TRBJ1-3; 7 nucleotides match TRBD1. The V gene's germline CDR1 is SGDLS and CDR2 YYNGEE. The CDR3 is made up of 16 amino acids.

V and J are TRBV27 and TRBJ2-2; possibly TRBD2 for D (7 bases). The CDR3 covers 14 residues. Germline CDR1 and CDR2: MNHEY and SMNVEV (reference sequence). V gave up 8 bases and J gave up 6 bases, with 16 bases separating them. CDR3: CASSVQGGAGELFF. The CDR3 DNA reads as TGTGCCAGCTCGGTCCAAGGGGGGGCCGGGGAGCTGTTTTTT.

The rearrangement links TRBV7-6 to TRBJ2-7, with TRBD2 matching 7 bases. The CDR3 has 18 amino acids. J was trimmed by 0 bases and V by 0 bases; bases with no gene match: 11. In germline, CDR1 is SGHVS, CDR2 FNYEAQ. CDR3 loop: CASSLAPGGSSSSYEQYF. The CDR3 DNA is TGTGCCAGCAGCTTAGCCCCCGGGGGGTCCTCAAGCTCCTACGAGCAGTACTTC.

The table lists this clone with a count of one. J is TRBJ2-1 and V is TRBV5-1; 10 bases are shared with TRBD2. Trimming took 4 bases from V and 6 from J; bases not matched to a gene: 7. The length of the CDR3 is 15 residues. Germline assignment: CDR1 SGHRS and CDR2 YFSETQ. The CDR3 DNA is TGCGCCAGCAGCCCTCTAGCGGGAGTACCCAATGAGCAGTTCTTC. This codes for CASSPLAGVPNEQFF.

Only one count was recorded for this clone. The genes are TRBV7-6 and TRBJ1-1; D is uncertain. The V end was cut by 0 bases, the J end by 1 base, with 12 bases between. Germline V CDR1 and CDR2: SGHVS, FNYEAQ. There are 16 residues in the CDR3. DNA of the CDR3: TGTGCCAGCAGCTTAGCGCGGGAGGGCGGGAACACTGAAGCTTTCTTT. Protein: CASSLAREGGNTEAFF.

V gene TRBV21-1 combines with J gene TRBJ2-1; TRBD2, the D gene given by the table, was not confirmed from the DNA. TRBV21-1 is described as a pseudogene. This CDR3 contains 18 residues. CDR3 protein: CAQKTGTGFVSSYNEQFF. The CDR3 DNA is TGTGCCCAAAAAACCGGGACTGGATTTGTTAGCTCCTACAATGAGCAGTTCTTC.

The chain couples TRBV10-3 to TRBJ2-5; D is unclear. This CDR3 has 11 residues. In germline, CDR1 is ENHRY, CDR2 SYGVKD. V lost 0 bases and J lost 6, with 2 bases in between. CDR3 loop: CAISESQTQYF. For the CDR3, the DNA is TGTGCCATCAGTGAGTCACAGACCCAGTACTTC.

V gene TRBV28 combines with J gene TRBJ2-1; 11 positions agree with TRBD2. The germline CDR1 and CDR2 sequences are MDHEN and SYDVKM. The V segment lost 5 bases and the J segment 4 bases; nucleotides outside the gene matches: 1. The CDR3 totals 14 residues. The CDR3 nucleotides read TGTGCCAGCAGTCTAGCGGGAGGATACAATGAGCAGTTCTTC. This codes for CASSLAGGYNEQFF. The whole variable domain, remainder taken from reference TRBV28 and TRBJ2-1, is DVKVTQSSRYLVKRTGEKVFLECVQDMDHENMFWYRQDPGLGLRLIYFSYDVKMKEKGDIPEGYSVSREKKERFSLILESASTNQTSMYLCASSLAGGYNEQFFGPGTRLTVL.

In its sample, this clone was seen once. The CDR3 DNA is TGTGCCAGCAGTCCACCGGGACTAGGTGGCTACGAGCAGTACTTC. Translated: CASSPPGLGGYEQYF. This chain connects TRBV25-1 to TRBJ2-7; 8 bases are shared with TRBD2. J gave up 3 bases and V 5 bases, and 9 bases lay outside the gene matches. There are 15 residues in the CDR3. From germline, CDR1 is MGHDK and CDR2 SYGVNS.

The V call is TRBV4-1, the J call TRBJ1-5; D gene unclear. Trimming removed 1 base from V and 5 bases from J, with 9 bases in between. Looked up from germline, CDR1 is MGHRA and CDR2 is YSYEKL. The CDR3 has 14 residues. The CDR3 is CASSQGTVDQPQHF. The CDR3 nucleotides read TGCGCCAGCAGCCAAGGGACTGTTGATCAGCCCCAGCATTTT.

The chain is built from TRBV5-1 and TRBJ2-3; the D gene is possibly TRBD2 (6 bases). CDR3 length: 15 amino acids. The V end lost 5 bases, the J end lost 2 bases, and 15 bases lay between the germline ends. Germline V lookup: CDR1 SGHRS, CDR2 YFSETQ. The CDR3: CASSRGGLFTDTQYF. The CDR3 coding sequence is TGCGCCAGCAGTCGTGGAGGGCTTTTCACAGATACGCAGTATTTT.

The chain uses TRBV6-6 and TRBJ1-1; possible D gene TRBD1, 6 bases. Germline lookup yields CDR1 MNHNY and CDR2 SVGAGI (reference sequence). The V end was cut by 1 base, the J end by 1 base, with 7 bases between. The CDR3 length is 14 residues. The chain's CDR3 is CASSYYRENTEAFF. The DNA for the CDR3 is TGTGCCAGCAGTTACTACAGGGAGAACACTGAAGCTTTCTTT.

V usage is TRBV6-5 and J usage is TRBJ2-5; 8 nucleotides agree with TRBD1. V lost 8 bases, J lost 5 bases, and 7 bases stayed unmatched. The germline V gene has CDR1 MNHEY and CDR2 SVGAGI. The CDR3 has 13 amino acids. The CDR3 DNA follows: TGTGCCAGCGTCAGGGGGCCCGGGGAGACCCAGTACTTC. This gives the protein CASVRGPGETQYF.

The CDR3 DNA sequence: TGTGCCAGCTTGGACATTCGGTATTCACCCCTCCACTTT. Translated, it gives CASLDIRYSPLHF. The chain carries TRBV2 and TRBJ1-6; perhaps TRBD1 as D (5 bases). The ends were cut back, 8 bases at V and 8 bases at J, with 13 bases in the middle. The CDR3 runs to 13 residues. Germline-derived CDR1 and CDR2 are SNHLY and FYNNEI. The full variable domain, in which reference TRBV2 and TRBJ1-6 provide the parts outside the CDR3, is EPEVTQTPSHQVTQMGQEVILRCVPISNHLYFYWYRQILGQKVEFLVSFYNNEISEKSEIFDDQFSVERPDGSNFTLKIRSTKLEDSAMYFCASLDIRYSPLHFGNGTRLTVT.

V and J are TRBV29-1 and TRBJ2-7; TRBD2 might be the D (5 bases). CDR3 size: 14 residues. The V gene's germline CDR1 is SQVTM and CDR2 ANQGSEA. With 4 bases removed from V and 1 base from J, the gap between germline ends came to 14 bases. The DNA of the CDR3 is TGCAGCGTTGCTGGGCGGGCGGTATCCTACGAGCAGTACTTC. Translated, it gives CSVAGRAVSYEQYF.

The gene calls are TRBV7-3 and TRBJ2-6; D is unresolved. Trimming took off 1 base at V and 1 base at J, with 5 bases between the two ends. The germline V gene encodes CDR1 SGHTA and CDR2 FQGTGA. The CDR3 length is 15 residues. CDR3 nucleotides: TGTGCCAGCAGCTTAAACCCTTCTGGGGCCAACGTCCTGACTTTC. It translates to CASSLNPSGANVLTF.

V gene TRBV2 combines with J gene TRBJ2-3; D may be TRBD1 (5 bases). The CDR3 has 14 amino acids. Germline assignment: CDR1 SNHLY and CDR2 FYNNEI. The V end lost 5 bases, the J end lost 0 bases, and 9 bases lay between the germline ends. The CDR3 region is CASSSQGSTDTQYF. CDR3 coding DNA: TGTGCCAGCAGTTCCCAGGGAAGCACAGATACGCAGTATTTT.

V is TRBV5-1 and J is TRBJ2-7; D is unresolved. CDR1 and CDR2 (germline): SGHRS, YFSETQ. The CDR3 consists of 12 residues. V lost 0 bases to trimming and J lost 7 bases, with 8 bases between them. The CDR3 reads CASSLGVGEQYF. The CDR3 region has the DNA TGCGCCAGCAGCTTGGGGGTAGGGGAGCAGTACTTC.

V is TRBV28 and J is TRBJ1-4, with TRBD1 as a possible D gene (6 bases). CDR3 size: 14 residues. Germline values: CDR1 MDHEN, CDR2 SYDVKM. The germline V and J ends were trimmed by 8 bases and 5 bases, with 15 bases remaining between them. This chain's CDR3 is CASAEGGANEKLFF. The CDR3 coding sequence is TGTGCCAGCGCGGAGGGGGGGGCGAATGAAAAACTGTTTTTT.

The chain couples TRBV5-4 to TRBJ2-7; either TRBD1 or TRBD2 may supply D (6 bases each). The CDR3 is made up of 14 amino acids. Trimming shortened V by 3 bases and J by 6 bases, and 16 bases separated the two germline ends. Germline V gene data show CDR1 as SGHNT and CDR2 as YYREEE (reference sequence). The CDR3, as DNA: TGTGCCAGCAGCTCCTACTATACGGGGGCCGAGCAGTACTTC. Encoded protein: CASSSYYTGAEQYF.

This chain joins TRBV7-6 and TRBJ1-1; D is possibly TRBD1 (6 bases). The germline V gene has CDR1 SGHVS and CDR2 FNYEAQ. The CDR3 has 17 residues. Trimming took 5 bases from V and 0 from J, leaving 19 bases between them. The CDR3 sequence: CASSHRSYRVMNTEAFF. CDR3 DNA sequence: TGTGCCAGCAGCCACCGGTCATACAGGGTGATGAACACTGAAGCTTTCTTT. The complete variable domain, with remaining parts taken from reference TRBV7-6 and TRBJ1-1, reads GAGVSQSPRYKVTKRGQDVALRCDPISGHVSLYWYRQALGQGPEFLTYFNYEAQQDKSGLPNDRFSAERPEGSISTLTIQRTEQRDSAMYRCASSHRSYRVMNTEAFFGQGTRLTVV.

The rearrangement joins TRBV5-5 to TRBJ1-4; 7 positions agree with TRBD1. V shed 4 bases, J shed 8 bases, and the junction held 14 bases outside the gene matches. This CDR3 has 16 residues. Germline CDR1 reads SGHKS; CDR2 reads YYEKEE (reference sequence). Here the CDR3 reads CASSPASTGAGEKLFF. The CDR3 nucleotides are TGTGCCAGCAGCCCAGCCTCCACAGGGGCAGGCGAAAAACTGTTTTTT. Complete variable domain (other parts from reference TRBV5-5 and TRBJ1-4): DAGVTQSPTHLIKTRGQQVTLRCSPISGHKSVSWYQQVLGQGPQFIFQYYEKEERGRGNFPDRFSARQFPNYSSELNVNALLLGDSALYLCASSPASTGAGEKLFFGSGTQLSVL.

The rearrangement uses TRBV6-1 and TRBJ2-5, with a possible D match to TRBD2 (5 bases). Germline loops: CDR1 MNHNS, CDR2 SASEGT. CDR3 size: 13 residues. Trimming left V 7 bases short and J 2 bases short, with 11 bases between. CDR3 in DNA: TGTGCCAGCAAGGGCGGGCAGCAAGAGACCCAGTACTTC. Residues: CASKGGQQETQYF.

V is TRBV6-5 and J is TRBJ2-7; D may be TRBD1 or TRBD2 (5 bases each). Germline V gene data show CDR1 as MNHEY and CDR2 as SVGAGI. The length of the CDR3 is 13 residues. The V gene lost 6 bases and the J gene lost 3 bases, with 12 bases spanning the gap. The CDR3 region has the DNA TGTGCCAGCAGGGGGACGGTGGACTACGAGCAGTACTTC. It encodes CASRGTVDYEQYF.

V and J are TRBV27 and TRBJ2-3; 7 positions match TRBD2. Losses at the gene ends were 4 bases for V and 0 bases for J; bases not matched to a gene: 10. From germline, CDR1 is MNHEY and CDR2 SMNVEV (reference sequence). The CDR3 is made up of 17 amino acids. CDR3 protein: CASSSPGLPISTDTQYF. CDR3 in DNA: TGTGCCAGCAGTTCCCCGGGACTACCTATTAGCACAGATACGCAGTATTTT.